Detailed here is one TCR beta chain. Its antigen is still unknown. No per-base quality is available; no much larger clone lies one base away. Each collaborating institution followed its own protocols to collect whole blood in K2EDTA tubes. For TCRbeta analysis, collaborator samples were shipped as frozen whole blood, as isolated PBMCs, or as DNA extracted from either sample type. These data originate in a study of blood T cell repertoires in COVID-19 (dated by TCRdb to the early 2020s). About the study as a whole: Collaborator samples came from the United States, Italy and Spain and covered acute and convalescent phases of COVID-19. The prospective study material was composed of cDNA or gDNA derived from T cells, B-cell-depleted T cells, or PBMCs. Where HLA class I and class II types were available, the types were taken from metadata supplied by the sample provider, not from assay-based typing. Samples were obtained from the ongoing ImmuneRACE study (first 160 participants) and from 950 to 1,500 subjects provided by 6 global collaborators. The repertoires were released in a freely available public database meant as a resource for research on the immune response to SARS-CoV-2. Sample metadata almost always included a de-identified subject ID, COVID-19 status, age in years and sex. Subjects who had been exposed to COVID-19, were actively infected with it, or had recovered from it provided the deeply sampled blood TCRbeta repertoires that made up the dataset.

TCRbeta CDR3 regions were amplified from genomic DNA using the immunoSEQ Assay, a bias-controlled multiplex PCR. Turning to the authors' computational methods: The number of nucleated cells in each sample was estimated from the amplification of reference gene primers within the assay. To quantify the absolute abundance of each unique TCRbeta CDR3 rearrangement, sequence reads were collapsed and filtered. For each sample, productive Simpson clonality was calculated as the square root of Simpson's diversity index across productive rearrangements. TCRdb limited this immuneACCESS table to in-frame rearrangements with V and J called. A share of clones is missing; checked studies link under half to unresolved V genes, and the rest is unexplained. Clone size and V and J calls were adopted from that table, with D and trimming inferred from the DNA. Counted in this sample were 74,000 or so clones; about 87% of them appeared once. The ten largest clones capture 2% to 2.5% of the sample.

On the study overall, not on this receptor specifically: The amount of clinical and demographic metadata varied by source and participant and was provided uncurated.

The origin of this receptor is a human donor in a cohort sampled during active COVID-19. Sequencing input: peripheral blood.

The CDR3: CASSLYHGAYEQYF. The nucleotide sequence is given as TGTGCCAGCAGCCTGTACCATGGAGCCTACGAGCAGTACTTC. This chain is built from TRBV3-1 (or the pseudogene TRBV3-2) and TRBJ2-7; no D segment can be confidently identified. From the germline V gene (reference sequence), CDR1 is LGHDT and CDR2 is YNNKEL. V is cut by 4 bases and J by 2 bases, and the space between the germline ends is 12 bases. The CDR3 has 14 amino acids, counting the end cysteine and phenylalanine. The only DNA kept is the CDR3, 42 bases in frame from the first base.